These 13 T cell receptor beta chains share one sample of origin, sequenced in a study of spatial heterogeneity in lung cancer. Study-level findings and limits: Counts that tracked tumor mutation counts were those of expanded intratumoral alpha and beta TCRs.

A single record per CDR3 protein comes from TCRdb applying MiXCR to the 5' RACE reads. The sample consists of 9,500 to 11,000 distinct CDR3 sequences, about 12% of them appearing once. Antigens of these TCRs are unknown. Time point reported: sample taken at primary tumor resection. The sequencing here drew on lung tumor tissue, taken at surgery. The receptors originated from a male donor with early-stage non-small cell lung cancer.

This clonotype was detected ten times or more. The V and J genes are TRBV9 and TRBJ2-1, with TRBD2 matching over 7 bases. Germline V gives CDR1 SGDLS, CDR2 YYNGEE. After removal of 4 bases from V and 0 bases from J, the junction contained 13 bases not matched to a gene. CDR3 length: 18 residues. The CDR3 loop is CASSKTLAEWSSYNEQFF. In DNA form, the CDR3 reads TGTGCCAGCAGCAAAACGCTAGCGGAGTGGAGCTCCTACAATGAGCAGTTCTTC.

This clonotype was detected many times. The chain carries TRBV5-5 and TRBJ1-5; D is uncertain. Germline CDR1 and CDR2: SGHKS and YYEKEE (reference sequence). With 4 bases removed from V and 5 bases from J, the gap between germline ends came to 16 bases. The CDR3 is 15 amino acids. CDR3 coding DNA: TGTGCCAGCAGCCCGTCGGCCCATGGCGATCAGCCCCAGCATTTT. Its translation: CASSPSAHGDQPQHF.

This clonotype was seen many times. The rearrangement joins TRBV7-8 to TRBJ1-1; possibly TRBD1 for D (5 bases). The CDR3 runs to 14 residues. The germline V gene has CDR1 SGHVS and CDR2 FQNEAQ. Trimming stripped 3 bases from V and 6 bases from J, with 14 bases between. CDR3: CASSFFRVSAEAFF. The CDR3 DNA follows: TGTGCCAGCAGCTTCTTCAGGGTCTCGGCTGAAGCTTTCTTT.

The sample holds a few counts of this clonotype. V is TRBV11-2 and J is TRBJ1-5, with 7 nucleotides matching TRBD1. V gave up 5 bases and J gave up 7 bases; unmatched junction bases: 11. Germline V gives CDR1 SGHAT, CDR2 FQNNGV. This CDR3 region has 15 residues. Here the CDR3 reads CASSVTGNVGQPQHF. CDR3 nucleotides: TGTGCCAGCAGCGTGACAGGGAATGTAGGGCAGCCCCAGCATTTT.

The table lists this clonotype with many counts. The chain combines TRBV10-3 with TRBJ2-1; perhaps TRBD2 as D (6 bases). The CDR3 contains 15 residues. Germline V lookup: CDR1 ENHRY, CDR2 SYGVKD. Trimming removed 3 bases from V and 0 bases from J, with 9 bases in between. The CDR3 is CAISDSGSSYNEQFF. The CDR3 region has the DNA TGTGCCATCAGTGATAGCGGAAGCTCCTACAATGAGCAGTTCTTC.

This clonotype appeared many times. The V call is TRBV29-1, the J call TRBJ2-1; 13 bases are a match to TRBD2. This CDR3 has 12 residues. Germline V gene data show CDR1 as SQVTM and CDR2 as ANQGSEA. The V and J ends lost 6 bases and 15 bases, in that order; junction bases with no gene match: 8. DNA of the CDR3: TGCAGCGTGGGGACTAGCGGGACAGTAATGTTCTTC. Its protein product is CSVGTSGTVMFF.

The sample holds many counts of this clonotype. The J gene is TRBJ1-1, the V gene TRBV20-1, with a weak D call TRBD1 (6 bases). Between the trimmed V and J ends, which lost 5 bases and 0 bases, there was a span of 22 bases. The CDR3 runs to 17 residues. Germline lookup yields CDR1 DFQATT and CDR2 SNEGSKA (reference sequence). CDR3 bases: TGCAGTGCTGGAGGGGGTGGGGACAACAACATGAACACTGAAGCTTTCTTT. This encodes CSAGGGGDNNMNTEAFF.

There are many counts of this clonotype. The chain has TRBV11-3 and TRBJ1-1; D ambiguous. Germline values: CDR1 SGHNT, CDR2 YENEEA. The CDR3 length is 13 residues. V lost 5 bases to trimming and J lost 7 bases, with 14 bases between them. CDR3: CASSPDPGREAFF. CDR3 nucleotide sequence: TGTGCCAGCAGCCCCGATCCGGGTCGTGAAGCTTTCTTT.

This clonotype is categorized as medium-sized. The rearrangement joins TRBV27 to TRBJ1-1; TRBD1 matches at 11 bases. Unmatched junction bases numbered 6, after V lost 5 bases and J lost 7 bases. The CDR3 contains 14 residues. Germline V lookup: CDR1 MNHEY, CDR2 SMNVEV (reference sequence). CDR3 nucleotides: TGTGCCAGCAGTCCAGGACAGGGGGCGGGTGAAGCTTTCTTT. It translates to CASSPGQGAGEAFF.

This clonotype was detected ten times or more. The chain uses TRBV11-2 and TRBJ1-1; D possibly corresponds to TRBD1 (6 bases). This CDR3 contains 15 residues. V shed 3 bases and J shed 4 bases, with 15 bases lying between them. In germline, CDR1 is SGHAT, CDR2 FQNNGV. CDR3 residues: CASSFSGGASTEAFF. The CDR3 coding sequence is TGTGCCAGCAGCTTTAGTGGGGGCGCAAGCACTGAAGCTTTCTTT.

This chain uses TRBV11-2 with TRBJ2-2, with TRBD2 as a possible D gene (5 bases). CDR1 is SGHAT and CDR2 is FQNNGV in the germline V gene. CDR3 length: 14 amino acids. Between the trimmed V and J ends, which lost 7 bases and 4 bases, there was a span of 13 bases. This chain's CDR3 is CASTNGVSTGELFF. CDR3 coding DNA: TGTGCCAGCACCAACGGGGTATCCACCGGGGAGCTGTTTTTT.

This clonotype was detected ten times or more. The chain joins TRBV14 to TRBJ2-1, with TRBD1 identical over 9 bases. The CDR3 totals 14 residues. Germline V gene sequence: CDR1 SGHDN, CDR2 FVKESK. V lost 4 bases to trimming and J lost 9 bases; unmatched junction nucleotides: 7. CDR3 in DNA: TGTGCCAGCAGCCGTATGACAGGGGGGGCTGAGCAGTTCTTC. It specifies CASSRMTGGAEQFF. Together with reference TRBV14 and TRBJ2-1, the CDR3 gives the full variable domain: EAGVTQFPSHSVIEKGQTVTLRCDPISGHDNLYWYRRVMGKEIKFLLHFVKESKQDESGMPNNRFLAERTGGTYSTLKVQPAELEDSGVYFCASSRMTGGAEQFFGPGTRLTVL.

The V and J genes are TRBV29-1 and TRBJ1-2; D perhaps matches TRBD1 (6 bases). This CDR3 contains 13 residues. Germline CDR1 and CDR2: SQVTM and ANQGSEA. Between the trimmed V and J ends, which lost 7 bases and 7 bases, there was a span of 19 bases. The CDR3 coding sequence is TGCAGCGACCGGGACACCCAGGGAGTTGGCTACACCTTC. Amino acid sequence: CSDRDTQGVGYTF.